A selection of T cell receptor beta chains follows, all from one sample in a study of T cells in Graves' hyperthyroidism and ophthalmopathy. TCRdb reprocessed the multiplex PCR reads via MiXCR and lists one record per CDR3 protein. The data hold 500,000 to 700,000 distinct CDR3 sequences, with over 15% observed a single time. The sequenced material came from blood. The receptor source for this set is a woman under 30 with Graves' hyperthyroidism. The CDR3 runs from the conserved cysteine through the conserved F or W. D genes are given only for firm matches. Not all rows give a size; the values are once, few, many and, for expanded clones, a class.

d_call	v_call	j_call	clone_size	cdr3_aa	cdr3_nt
NA	TRBV7-2	TRBJ1-3	few	CASSLFPGAGNTIYF	TGTGCCAGCAGCTTATTCCCGGGCGCGGGAAACACCATATATTTT
NA	TRBV2	TRBJ2-1	many	CASTLWELHEQFF	TGTGCCAGCACTCTCTGGGAGCTCCATGAGCAGTTCTTC
TRBD1	TRBV20-1	TRBJ2-7	NA	CSALTPRTGVHEQYF	TGCAGTGCTCTTACCCCCAGGACAGGAGTCCACGAGCAGTACTTC
NA	TRBV11-3	TRBJ2-5	many	CASSSRQGGETQYF	TGTGCCAGCAGCTCTCGACAGGGAGGAGAGACCCAGTACTTC
NA	TRBV6-2/TRBV6-3	TRBJ1-5	many	CASSSGGQSNQPQHF	TGTGCCAGCAGTTCGGGAGGACAAAGCAATCAGCCCCAGCATTTT
NA	TRBV20-1	TRBJ2-3	many	CSARTLLGTDTQYF	TGCAGTGCTAGAACGCTCCTGGGCACAGATACGCAGTATTTT
TRBD1	TRBV20-1	TRBJ2-3	many	CSARLPTGTDTQYF	TGCAGTGCTAGACTACCGACAGGGACAGATACGCAGTATTTT
NA	TRBV27	TRBJ2-6	NA	CASRLFAILRGGANVLTF	TGTGCCAGCAGGCTATTTGCGATCCTTAGAGGTGGGGCCAACGTCCTGACTTTC
TRBD2	TRBV2	TRBJ2-7	many	CASSAGGRLYEQYF	TGTGCCAGCAGTGCTGGCGGGAGGTTGTACGAGCAGTACTTC
NA	TRBV11-2	TRBJ2-1	NA	CASSLGGGQINEQFF	TGTGCCAGCAGCTTAGGGGGAGGTCAGATCAATGAGCAGTTCTTC
TRBD2	TRBV6-5	TRBJ2-3	NA	CASSSPGLASTDTQYF	TGTGCCAGCAGTTCCCCGGGACTAGCGTCAACAGATACGCAGTATTTT
TRBD1	TRBV12-5	TRBJ2-1	many	CASGSRTGRWSGSYNEQFF	TGTGCTAGTGGTTCTAGGACAGGAAGGTGGTCAGGCTCCTACAATGAGCAGTTCTTC
NA	TRBV11-2	TRBJ1-1	many	CASSLVRGTEAFF	TGTGCCAGCAGCTTAGTTAGGGGCACTGAAGCTTTCTTT
TRBD1	TRBV6-2/TRBV6-3	TRBJ1-5	NA	CASSKQGTSNQPQHF	TGTGCCAGCAGCAAACAGGGGACCAGCAATCAGCCCCAGCATTTT
TRBD2	TRBV4-2	TRBJ2-1	many	CASSQDMASGSNEQFF	TGTGCCAGCAGCCAAGATATGGCTAGCGGGAGTAATGAGCAGTTCTTC
NA	TRBV11-3	TRBJ1-4	many	CASSLGLGTNEEKLFF	TGTGCCAGCAGCTTAGGGTTAGGCACCAACGAGGAAAAACTGTTTTTT
NA	TRBV7-2	TRBJ2-3	few	CASSLGRRGSTDTQYF	TGTGCCAGCAGCTTAGGTCGCCGGGGGTCAACAGATACGCAGTATTTT
NA	TRBV11-2	TRBJ2-7	many	CASSLGGKGYEQYF	TGTGCCAGCAGCTTGGGCGGGAAAGGGTACGAGCAGTACTTC
TRBD2	TRBV24-1	TRBJ2-1	few	CATSDFTSGRANEQFF	TGTGCCACCAGTGATTTTACTAGCGGGAGGGCGAATGAGCAGTTCTTC
TRBD1	TRBV7-9	TRBJ1-5	few	CASSSGTGSNQPQHF	TGTGCCAGCAGCTCTGGGACAGGTAGCAATCAGCCCCAGCATTTT
NA	TRBV29-1	TRBJ1-1	NA	CSVVQGIMNTEAFF	TGCAGCGTTGTCCAGGGCATTATGAACACTGAAGCTTTCTTT
NA	TRBV7-9	TRBJ1-5	few	CASSVISNQPQHF	TGTGCCAGCAGCGTAATTAGCAATCAGCCCCAGCATTTT
TRBD1	TRBV30	TRBJ1-2	few	CAWRPTTGFGYGYTF	TGTGCCTGGAGGCCAACGACAGGGTTCGGCTATGGCTACACCTTC
NA	TRBV2	TRBJ2-7	many	CASSEAVWGSAYEQYF	TGTGCCAGCAGTGAAGCGGTCTGGGGCAGCGCCTACGAGCAGTACTTC
NA	TRBV24-1	TRBJ2-1	few	CATQRNSYNEQFF	TGTGCCACCCAGCGGAACTCCTACAATGAGCAGTTCTTC
NA	TRBV30	TRBJ2-3	NA	CAWIGDTQYF	TGTGCCTGGATAGGCGATACGCAGTATTTT
NA	TRBV18	TRBJ1-5	many	CASSPFFRDSNQPQHF	TGTGCCAGCTCACCATTTTTCAGGGATAGCAATCAGCCCCAGCATTTT
TRBD2	TRBV7-9	TRBJ2-1	few	CASSLGLAVSSYNEQFF	TGTGCCAGCAGCTTGGGACTAGCGGTGAGCTCCTACAATGAGCAGTTCTTC
TRBD1	TRBV9	TRBJ2-5	NA	CASTQGRKGQETQYF	TGTGCCAGCACACAGGGGCGAAAGGGCCAAGAGACCCAGTACTTC
TRBD1	TRBV15	TRBJ1-5	few	CATSRGDRGGNQPQHF	TGTGCCACCAGCAGAGGAGACAGGGGTGGCAATCAGCCCCAGCATTTT
NA	TRBV14	TRBJ2-2	many	CASSQDLATGELFF	TGTGCCAGCAGCCAAGATTTGGCCACCGGGGAGCTGTTTTTT
NA	TRBV3-1	TRBJ2-7	many	CASSLQYEQYF	TGTGCCAGCAGCCTACAATACGAGCAGTACTTC
TRBD2	TRBV6-2/TRBV6-3	TRBJ2-1	NA	CASSSYFSGTSGRGRKGEQFF	TGTGCCAGCAGTTCCTATTTCTCCGGGACTAGCGGGAGGGGCCGCAAGGGTGAGCAGTTCTTC
NA	TRBV27	TRBJ2-1	many	CASSPEGISSYNEQFF	TGTGCCAGCAGTCCGGAAGGGATCTCCTCCTACAATGAGCAGTTCTTC
NA	TRBV12-3/TRBV12-4	TRBJ1-2	many	CASSKDRDISGPGYTF	TGTGCCAGCAGCAAAGATCGGGACATATCGGGCCCTGGCTACACCTTC
TRBD1	TRBV6-2/TRBV6-3	TRBJ2-5	NA	CASSYSQQGVWETQYF	TGTGCCAGCAGTTACTCGCAACAGGGGGTTTGGGAGACCCAGTACTTC
NA	TRBV6-1	TRBJ1-2	few	CASSEEGRYGYTF	TGTGCCAGCAGTGAAGAGGGTCGGTATGGCTACACCTTC